Listed below are T cell receptor beta chains from one sample, sequenced in a study of blood T cells in healthy people across ages. TCRdb re-analysed the 5' RACE reads in MiXCR, keeping a single row per CDR3 protein. Here the sample spans about 640,000 distinct CDR3 sequences, under 70% being singletons. Source material: blood. The source of these receptors is a man in his fifties or sixties in good health. The CDR3 runs from the conserved cysteine through the conserved F or W. D genes are given only for firm matches. Not every row has a clone size; where given, it reads once, few, many or a size class.

>TRBJ1-1|-|TRBV7-9|-
TGTGCCAGCAGCTCCAGGGTTGTGAACACTGAAGCTTTCTTT
CASSSRVVNTEAFF
>TRBJ1-4|-|TRBV28|-
TGTGCCAGCAGTTTGGCTCCTAATGAAAAACTGTTTTTT
CASSLAPNEKLFF
>TRBJ2-5|TRBD1|TRBV10-3|-
TGTGCCATCAGGGACAGGGAGAGGGAGACCCAGTACTTC
CAIRDRERETQYF
>TRBJ2-4|TRBD1|TRBV9|-
TGTGCCAGCAGCCAGGGCAGCCCACAGGGGAACATTCAGTACTTC
CASSQGSPQGNIQYF
>TRBJ1-5|TRBD1|TRBV6-1|-
TGTGCCACCAAGGTAGGGCAGGGGGCAATTCAGCCCCAGCATTTT
CATKVGQGAIQPQHF
>TRBJ1-2|TRBD1|TRBV9|-
TGTGCCAGCAGCGTAGGCAGGGGGCGCGGGGACTATGGCTACACCTTC
CASSVGRGRGDYGYTF
>TRBJ1-2|-|TRBV20-1|-
TGCAGTGCTGGATCCGGGCCCGAAGGCTACACCTTC
CSAGSGPEGYTF
>TRBJ1-2|TRBD1|TRBV20-1|-
TGCAGTGCTCCCGGGACAGGGTCTAACTATGGCTACACCTTC
CSAPGTGSNYGYTF
>TRBJ1-2|-|TRBV6-5|-
TGTGCCAGCAGCCCCTGGCAGGGCAAGTATGGCTACACCTTC
CASSPWQGKYGYTF
>TRBJ1-2|-|TRBV28|-
TGTGCCAGCAGCCACCTTACAGGGTCGCGGGGCTACACCTTC
CASSHLTGSRGYTF
>TRBJ1-4|-|TRBV20-1|-
TGCAGTGCTAGAGGGACAGCGAAGGAAAAACTGTTTTTT
CSARGTAKEKLFF
>TRBJ1-5|-|TRBV6-2/TRBV6-3|-
TGTGCCAGCAGTCCCTCGGGACGGCATAGCAATCAGCCCCAGCATTTT
CASSPSGRHSNQPQHF
>TRBJ1-2|TRBD1|TRBV12-3/TRBV12-4|-
TGTGCCAGCAGGCCGGGACAGGGGGGCTATGGCTACACCTTC
CASRPGQGGYGYTF
>TRBJ2-6|TRBD1|TRBV5-1|-
TGCGCCAGCAGTCGGACAGGGGGCTTGCGCGGGGCCAACGTCCTGACTTTC
CASSRTGGLRGANVLTF
>TRBJ1-5|-|TRBV12-5|few
TGTGCTAGTGGTTGGGGGGTCAATCAGCCCCAGCATTTT
CASGWGVNQPQHF
>TRBJ1-2|TRBD1|TRBV12-3/TRBV12-4|-
TGTGCCAGCAGCCGACGGACAGGGCGGGCTGGCTACACCTTC
CASSRRTGRAGYTF
>TRBJ2-5|-|TRBV7-2|-
TGTGCCAGCAGCTTCGGACTTCGGGAGACCCAGTACTTC
CASSFGLRETQYF
>TRBJ2-1|-|TRBV7-9|-
TGTGCCAGCAGCTCGGACAGCCACAATGAGCAGTTCTTC
CASSSDSHNEQFF
>TRBJ2-7|-|TRBV6-1|-
TGTGCCAGCAGTCCGACAGGCCCCGAAGGGTACGAGCAGTACTTC
CASSPTGPEGYEQYF
>TRBJ1-2|TRBD1|TRBV7-9|-
TGTGCCAGCAGCACCCAGGGGGCTGCGGGCGGCTACACCTTC
CASSTQGAAGGYTF
>TRBJ1-5|TRBD1|TRBV6-2/TRBV6-3|-
TGTGCCAGCAGTTCCTCGGACAGGACTAGCAATCAGCCCCAGCATTTT
CASSSSDRTSNQPQHF
>TRBJ2-3|TRBD2|TRBV4-2|-
TGTGCCAGCAGCCGGGCCAGCGGGGGGGCAGCAGATACGCAGTATTTT
CASSRASGGAADTQYF
>TRBJ2-5|-|TRBV18|-
TGTGCCAGCTCAACCGGGACACGAGAGACCCAGTACTTC
CASSTGTRETQYF
>TRBJ1-2|TRBD1|TRBV4-1|-
TGCGCCAGCAGCCAAGGGGGACAGGGGACCTATGGCTACACCTTC
CASSQGGQGTYGYTF
>TRBJ1-2|TRBD1|TRBV7-9|few
TGTGCCAGCAGCTTCCGGACAGGCTCCCGGGGGGCCTATGGCTACACCTTC
CASSFRTGSRGAYGYTF
>TRBJ2-5|-|TRBV5-1|few
TGCGCCAGCAGCTTGGATTTACAGGGTTACCAAGAGACCCAGTACTTC
CASSLDLQGYQETQYF
>TRBJ2-3|-|TRBV10-3|-
TGTGCCATCAGTGAAAGGACGGGTGAAACAGATACGCAGTATTTT
CAISERTGETDTQYF
>TRBJ1-2|TRBD1|TRBV29-1|-
TGCAGCGTTGACAATCCGGACAGGGCTGATAACTATGGCTACACCTTC
CSVDNPDRADNYGYTF
>TRBJ2-1|-|TRBV5-1|-
TGCGCCAGCAGCTTGGGACTCCGAGGCAGCAATGAGCGGTTCTTC
CASSLGLRGSNERFF